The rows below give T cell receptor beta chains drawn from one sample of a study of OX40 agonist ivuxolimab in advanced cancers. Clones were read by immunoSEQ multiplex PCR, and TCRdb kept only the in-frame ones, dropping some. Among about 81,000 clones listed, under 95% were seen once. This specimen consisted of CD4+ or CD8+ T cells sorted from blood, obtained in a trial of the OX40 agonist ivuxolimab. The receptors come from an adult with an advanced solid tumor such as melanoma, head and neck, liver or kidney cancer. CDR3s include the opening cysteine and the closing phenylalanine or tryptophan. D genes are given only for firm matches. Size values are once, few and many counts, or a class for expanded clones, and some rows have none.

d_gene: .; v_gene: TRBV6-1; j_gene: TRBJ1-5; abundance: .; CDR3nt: TGTGCCAGCAGTAGGGAGTGGGCGAGCAATCAGCCCCAGCATTTT; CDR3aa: CASSREWASNQPQHF
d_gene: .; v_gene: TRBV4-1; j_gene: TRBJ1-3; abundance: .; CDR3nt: TGCGCCAGCAGCCAAGATTACACGGGATTTGGAAACACCATATATTTT; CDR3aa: CASSQDYTGFGNTIYF
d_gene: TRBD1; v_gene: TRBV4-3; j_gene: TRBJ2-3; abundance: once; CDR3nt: TGCGCCAGCAGCCAAGATCGTCCGGACAGGGGCACTGATACGCAGTATTTT; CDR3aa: CASSQDRPDRGTDTQYF
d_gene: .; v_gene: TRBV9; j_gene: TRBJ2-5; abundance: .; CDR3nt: TGTGCCAGCAGCGTAGTGCCGGGGCCCAAAGAGACCCAGTACTTC; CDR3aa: CASSVVPGPKETQYF
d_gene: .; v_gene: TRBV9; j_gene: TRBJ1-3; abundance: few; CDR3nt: TGTGCCAGCACCGGCGTAAACTCTGGAAACACCATATATTTT; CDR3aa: CASTGVNSGNTIYF
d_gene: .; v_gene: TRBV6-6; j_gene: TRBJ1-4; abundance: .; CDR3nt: TGTGCCAGTGGAAGTGAAAAACTGTTTTTT; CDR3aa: CASGSEKLFF
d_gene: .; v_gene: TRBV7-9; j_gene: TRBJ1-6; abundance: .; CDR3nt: TGTGCCAGCACCCGTGCGACAACAGGTTATTCACCCCTCCACTTT; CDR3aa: CASTRATTGYSPLHF
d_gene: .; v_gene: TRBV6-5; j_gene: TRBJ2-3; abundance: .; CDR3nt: TGTGCCAGCAGTTATACAGGGCCGGGGAGTACGCAGTATTTT; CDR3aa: CASSYTGPGSTQYF
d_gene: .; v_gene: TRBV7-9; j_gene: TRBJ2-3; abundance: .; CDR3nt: TGTGCCAGCAGCTTATTCGCCAATACGCAGTATTTT; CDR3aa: CASSLFANTQYF
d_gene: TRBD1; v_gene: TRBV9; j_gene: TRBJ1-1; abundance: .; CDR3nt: TGTGCCAGCAGCCCCCGACAGGGAACGAACACTGAAGCTTTCTTT; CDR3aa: CASSPRQGTNTEAFF
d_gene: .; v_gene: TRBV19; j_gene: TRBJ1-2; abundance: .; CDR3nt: TGTGCCAGTAGTGACTCAAAACCCTATGGCTACACCTTC; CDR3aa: CASSDSKPYGYTF
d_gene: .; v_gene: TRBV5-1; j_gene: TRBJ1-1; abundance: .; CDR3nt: TGCGCCAGCTGGGCTCCTGGGGACACTGAAGCTTTCTTT; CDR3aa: CASWAPGDTEAFF
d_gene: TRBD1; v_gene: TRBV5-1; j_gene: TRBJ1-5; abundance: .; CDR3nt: TGCGCCAGCAGCACCAGGGGGGGCAATCAGCCCCAGCATTTT; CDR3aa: CASSTRGGNQPQHF
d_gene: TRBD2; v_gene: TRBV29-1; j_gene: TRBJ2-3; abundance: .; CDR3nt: TGCAGCGTTGAAGGACTAGCGGGAGATACAGATACGCAGTATTTT; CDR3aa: CSVEGLAGDTDTQYF
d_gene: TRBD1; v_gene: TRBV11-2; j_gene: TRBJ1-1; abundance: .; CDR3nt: TGTGCCAGCAGCTTTTCCCGGGACAGCTTGAACACTGAAGCTTTCTTT; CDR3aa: CASSFSRDSLNTEAFF
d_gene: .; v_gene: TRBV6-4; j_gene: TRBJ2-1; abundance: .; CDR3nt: TGTGCCAGCAGTGACGGGAGAAAGGTCGATGAGCAGTTCTTC; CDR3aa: CASSDGRKVDEQFF
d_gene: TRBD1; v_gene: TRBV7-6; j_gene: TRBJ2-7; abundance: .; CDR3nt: TGTGCCAGCAGCCCAGAGACAGGGAACGAGCAGTACTTC; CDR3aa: CASSPETGNEQYF
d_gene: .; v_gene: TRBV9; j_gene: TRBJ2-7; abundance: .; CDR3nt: TGTGCCAGCAGCAAGACAGGAGATTACGAGCAGTACTTC; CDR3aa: CASSKTGDYEQYF
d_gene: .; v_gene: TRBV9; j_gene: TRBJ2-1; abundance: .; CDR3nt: TGTGCCAGCAGCGTAGGAAGGGGGCGGGGAGGTTTTGAGCAGTTCTTC; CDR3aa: CASSVGRGRGGFEQFF
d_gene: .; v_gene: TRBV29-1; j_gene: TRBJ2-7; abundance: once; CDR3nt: TGCAGCGTTGATTCGGACGGGACCTACGAGCAGTACTTC; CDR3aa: CSVDSDGTYEQYF
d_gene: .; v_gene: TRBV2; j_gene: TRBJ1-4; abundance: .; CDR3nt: TGTGCCAGCAGTGCGACTAATGAAAAACTGTTTTTT; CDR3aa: CASSATNEKLFF
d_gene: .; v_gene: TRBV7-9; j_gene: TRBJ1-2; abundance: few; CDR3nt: TGTGCCAGCAGCTCCCGGATACAGGACAACTATGGCTACACCTTC; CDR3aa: CASSSRIQDNYGYTF
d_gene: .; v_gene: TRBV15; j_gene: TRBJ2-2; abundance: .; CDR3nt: TGTGCCACCAGCGGTAACAGGGAAACCGGGGAGCTGTTTTTT; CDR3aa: CATSGNRETGELFF
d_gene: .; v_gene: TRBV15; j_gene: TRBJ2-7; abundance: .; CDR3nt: TGTGCCACCAGCGGGGGCTACGAGCAGTACTTC; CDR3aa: CATSGGYEQYF
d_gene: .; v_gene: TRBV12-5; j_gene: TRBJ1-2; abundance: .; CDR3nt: TGTGCTAGTGGTTTGGTACTCCATGAGGGGAGGGTCAACTATGGCTACACCTTC; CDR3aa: CASGLVLHEGRVNYGYTF
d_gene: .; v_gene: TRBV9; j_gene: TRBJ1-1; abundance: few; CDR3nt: TGTGCCAGCAGCGTAGGGGGGGTTCGCACTGAAGCTTTCTTT; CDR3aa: CASSVGGVRTEAFF
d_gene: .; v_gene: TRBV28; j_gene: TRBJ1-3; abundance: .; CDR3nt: TGTGCCAGCAGTTTATTGACAGCCCGATGGAAATCTGGAAACACCATATATTTT; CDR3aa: CASSLLTARWKSGNTIYF
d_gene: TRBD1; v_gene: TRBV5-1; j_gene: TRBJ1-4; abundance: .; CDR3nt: TGCGCCAGCAGCCCGGGGACAGCAACTAATGAAAAACTGTTTTTT; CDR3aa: CASSPGTATNEKLFF
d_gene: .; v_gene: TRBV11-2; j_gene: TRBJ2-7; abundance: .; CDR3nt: TGTGCCAGCAGCTTAGGGGCGGGTTTTCTTAACGAGCAGTACTTC; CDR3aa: CASSLGAGFLNEQYF
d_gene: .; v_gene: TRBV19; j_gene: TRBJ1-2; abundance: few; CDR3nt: TGTGCCAGTACCATATCGGGGGCAGGGAACTATGGCTACACCTTC; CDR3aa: CASTISGAGNYGYTF
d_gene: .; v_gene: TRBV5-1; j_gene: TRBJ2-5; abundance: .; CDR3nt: TGCGCCAGCAGCATCGGGACTTTACAAGAGACCCAGTACTTC; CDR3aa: CASSIGTLQETQYF
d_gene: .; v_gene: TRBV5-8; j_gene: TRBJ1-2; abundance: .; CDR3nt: TGTGCCAGCAGCGCCGCGGGGGGAAACTATGGCTACACCTTC; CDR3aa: CASSAAGGNYGYTF
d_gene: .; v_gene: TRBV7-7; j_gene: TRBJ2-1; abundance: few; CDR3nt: TGTGCCAGCAGCTTACCTGGACGGAATGAGCAGTTCTTC; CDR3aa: CASSLPGRNEQFF
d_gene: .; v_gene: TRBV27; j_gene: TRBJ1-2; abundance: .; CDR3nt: TGTGCCAGCAGTTCGGGGGGCGAATATGGCTACACCTTC; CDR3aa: CASSSGGEYGYTF
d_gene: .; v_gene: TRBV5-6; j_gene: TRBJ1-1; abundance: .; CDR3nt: TGTGCCAGCGAGAGGGACCGACGGAACACTGAAGCTTTCTTT; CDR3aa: CASERDRRNTEAFF
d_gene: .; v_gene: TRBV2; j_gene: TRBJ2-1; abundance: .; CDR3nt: TGTGCCAGCACCCCGGAGGCAGGGGATGAGCAGTTCTTC; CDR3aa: CASTPEAGDEQFF
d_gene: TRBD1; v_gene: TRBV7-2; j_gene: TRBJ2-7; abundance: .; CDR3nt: TGTGCCAGCAGCGCCGAATACAGGGGATCCTACGAGCAGTACTTC; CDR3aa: CASSAEYRGSYEQYF
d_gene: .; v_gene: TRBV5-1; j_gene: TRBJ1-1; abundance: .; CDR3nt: TGCGCCAGCAGCACCGACAGCTTCAACACTGAAGCTTTCTTT; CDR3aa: CASSTDSFNTEAFF
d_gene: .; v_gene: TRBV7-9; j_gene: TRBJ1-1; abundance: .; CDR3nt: TGTGCCAGCAGTTTTAGGGGACGGACTGAAGCTTTCTTT; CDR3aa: CASSFRGRTEAFF
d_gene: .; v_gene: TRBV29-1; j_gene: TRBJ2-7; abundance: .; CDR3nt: TGCAGCGTTGAAGACAGACAGTCCTACGAGCAGTACTTC; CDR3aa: CSVEDRQSYEQYF
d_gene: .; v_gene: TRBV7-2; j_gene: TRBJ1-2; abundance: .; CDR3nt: TGTGCCAGCAGCTTCTCCTATGGCTACACCTTC; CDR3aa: CASSFSYGYTF
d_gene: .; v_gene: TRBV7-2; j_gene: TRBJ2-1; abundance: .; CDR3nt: TGTGCCAGCAGCTACACGGAGAACAATGAGCAGTTCTTC; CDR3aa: CASSYTENNEQFF
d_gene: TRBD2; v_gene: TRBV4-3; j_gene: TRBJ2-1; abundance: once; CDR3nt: TGCGCCAGCAGCCAAGATGATGGGGGGGGTGAGCAGTTCTTC; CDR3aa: CASSQDDGGGEQFF
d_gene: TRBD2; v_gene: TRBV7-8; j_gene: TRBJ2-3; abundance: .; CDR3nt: TGTGCCAGCAGCGCCCTAGCGGGAGTAGATACGCAGTATTTT; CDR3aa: CASSALAGVDTQYF
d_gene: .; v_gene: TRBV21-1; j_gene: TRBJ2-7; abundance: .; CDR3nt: TGTGCCAGCGGACTTAGAAGAGCGGGAACTACCTACGAGCAGTACTTC; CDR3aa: CASGLRRAGTTYEQYF
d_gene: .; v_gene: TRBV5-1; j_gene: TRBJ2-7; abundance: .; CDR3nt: TGCGCCAGCACCTCAGCCCCGACGGCCTCCTACGAGCAGTACTTC; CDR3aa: CASTSAPTASYEQYF
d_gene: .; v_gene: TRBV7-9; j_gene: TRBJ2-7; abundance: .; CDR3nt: TGTGCCAGCAGCTTAGGGCAGGAACCCTACGAGCAGTACTTC; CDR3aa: CASSLGQEPYEQYF
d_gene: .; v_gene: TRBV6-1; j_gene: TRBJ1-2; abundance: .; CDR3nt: TGTGCCAGCAGTGAAAACGGGTACAGCATCAATGGCTACACCTTC; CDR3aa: CASSENGYSINGYTF
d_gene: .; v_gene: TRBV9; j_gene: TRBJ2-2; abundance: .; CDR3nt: TGTGCCAGCAGCGTAGCTGACTACGGGTTTGGGGAGCTGTTTTTT; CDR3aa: CASSVADYGFGELFF